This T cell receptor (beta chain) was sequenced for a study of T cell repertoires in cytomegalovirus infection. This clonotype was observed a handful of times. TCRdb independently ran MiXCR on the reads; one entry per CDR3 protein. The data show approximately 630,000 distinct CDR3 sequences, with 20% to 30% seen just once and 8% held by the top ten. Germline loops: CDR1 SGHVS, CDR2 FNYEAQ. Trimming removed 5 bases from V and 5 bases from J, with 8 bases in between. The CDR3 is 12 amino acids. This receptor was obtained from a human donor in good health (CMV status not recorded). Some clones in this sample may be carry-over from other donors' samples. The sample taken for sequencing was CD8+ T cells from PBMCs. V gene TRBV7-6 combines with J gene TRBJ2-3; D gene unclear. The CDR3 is CASSERRDTQYF. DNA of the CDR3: TGTGCCAGCAGCGAGAGGCGAGATACGCAGTATTTT.